Listed below are T cell receptor beta chains from one sample, sequenced in a study of blood T cell repertoires in COVID-19. The table came from immunoSEQ multiplex PCR; TCRdb's copy has only in-frame clones and leaves some out. The data show approximately 450,000 clones, 70% to 90% seen once. The specimen was PBMCs or T cells enriched from blood (not recorded which). The receptors come from a young woman with acute COVID-19. Both conserved end residues are part of each CDR3.

length	V	J	CDR3
16	TRBV4-1	TRBJ1-3	CASSRPTQDSGNTIYF
16	TRBV7-3	TRBJ1-3	CASSLTGGSSGNTIYF
15	TRBV11-2	TRBJ2-1	CASSPERGGRGEQFF
13	TRBV2	TRBJ1-4	CASNRGNAEKLFF
16	TRBV7-9	TRBJ1-3	CASSLDDRFSGNTIYF
15	TRBV5-4	TRBJ2-5	CASTLDIAGEETQYF
16	TRBV11-2	TRBJ2-1	CASSLELAGNGNEQFF
15	TRBV5-6	TRBJ2-5	CASSFSGTGPETQYF
16	TRBV18	TRBJ1-3	CASHLLLASSGNTIYF
17	TRBV6-2/TRBV6-3	TRBJ1-6	CASSPFRGPMGNSPLHF
14	TRBV28	TRBJ2-1	CASSFSGQGNEQFF
15	TRBV5-1	TRBJ1-5	CASSLNGGGNQPQHF
16	TRBV15	TRBJ1-5	CATSESQGWSNQPQHF
13	TRBV2	TRBJ1-1	CASSVGQNTEAFF
11	TRBV28	TRBJ1-4	CASSLREKLFF
15	TRBV6-5	TRBJ2-7	CASSTGTGWLYEQYF
12	TRBV12-5	TRBJ1-2	CASGFYRAGYTF
14	TRBV19	TRBJ1-5	CASRRDSSISPQHF
19	TRBV4-1	TRBJ2-1	CASSQLNSGGAVFAGEQFF
17	TRBV19	TRBJ2-2	CASSIGVGRGNTGELFF
13	TRBV3-1/TRBV3-2	TRBJ1-5	CASSQRINQPQHF
12	TRBV3-1/TRBV3-2	TRBJ2-7	CASSQGSGEQYF
13	TRBV27	TRBJ1-2	CASSLGRGLGYTF
15	TRBV7-7	TRBJ2-7	CASSRGPGQGYEQYF
14	TRBV30	TRBJ2-5	CAWTPAGGGETQYF
15	TRBV28	TRBJ2-7	CASSFAGKFSYEQYF
16	TRBV7-9	TRBJ2-1	CASSKGLAGGQGEQFF
15	TRBV28	TRBJ1-2	CATLSPAGFKWGYTF
17	TRBV5-1	TRBJ2-2	CASSSDTSGSSVGELFF
15	TRBV7-6	TRBJ1-6	CASSLSQGGNSPLHF
19	TRBV19	TRBJ2-2	CASSMFPGTGHGGTGELFF
15	TRBV9	TRBJ2-7	CASSVSRDRGNEQYF
13	TRBV3-1/TRBV3-2	TRBJ1-2	CASGTGNYYGYTF
13	TRBV3-1/TRBV3-2	TRBJ1-2	CASSPGSPTGYTF
15	TRBV19	TRBJ1-5	CASTATPLTGGPQHF
15	TRBV4-3	TRBJ2-2	CASSLTGTGTGELFF
16	TRBV7-8	TRBJ2-7	CASSQRLAGGIYEQYF
16	TRBV5-1	TRBJ1-2	CASSPAVGGMDYGYTF
15	TRBV28	TRBJ2-7	CASSFTGKSHYEQYF
14	TRBV6-1	TRBJ1-4	CASSEFGQGGKLFF
12	TRBV12-3/TRBV12-4	TRBJ2-1	CASKSGGYEQFF
15	TRBV14	TRBJ2-6	CASSLQGTGANVLTF
16	TRBV21-1	TRBJ1-1	CASSFRTGEENTEAFF
15	TRBV19	TRBJ1-2	CASTIGDRIGGGYTF
15	TRBV7-9	TRBJ1-1	CASSFTSEMNTEAFF
15	TRBV4-2	TRBJ2-2	CASSQDIANTGELFF
16	TRBV7-6	TRBJ2-7	CASSASLTGSSYEQYF
15	TRBV9	TRBJ2-2	CASSVGGESTGELFF
18	TRBV9	TRBJ2-4	CASSVESAGGTVGNIQYF
15	TRBV28	TRBJ1-2	CASSLGGTGLYGYTF
18	TRBV4-1	TRBJ2-2	CASSHRVAGGLGTGELFF